The clone carrying this TCR beta chain was counted ten times or more. The V gene lost 3 bases and the J gene lost 7 bases, with 18 bases spanning the gap. Germline V gene data show CDR1 as LNHDA and CDR2 as SQIVND (reference sequence). The CDR3 is 15 residues long. From RNA transcripts, TCR beta CDR3 regions were amplified. HTBI primers were the set used in a first-round RT-PCR of the TCR CDR3. Each CDR3 protein gets one entry after TCRdb re-called the multiplex PCR reads with MiXCR. The sample consists of under 300,000 distinct CDR3 sequences, approximately 12% of them appearing once. The sample originates from a study of T cells in Graves' hyperthyroidism and ophthalmopathy.

Sequencing was performed on blood. The chain uses TRBV19 and TRBJ1-1; D gene ambiguous. This sequence was found in a woman in her 30s with Graves' hyperthyroidism that later progressed to Graves' ophthalmopathy. CDR3 DNA: TGTGCCAGTAGTATGATCAGTGTTGGGCGCGGTGAAGCTTTCTTT. Translation: CASSMISVGRGEAFF.